The 24 T cell receptor beta chains reported below all come from one sample, sequenced in a study of T cell repertoires in urothelial bladder cancer. Sequenced by immunoSEQ multiplex PCR; TCRdb stores in-frame clones only, minus some. The sample lists about 9,000 clones, roughly 63% occurring once. Sequencing was performed on tumor-infiltrating cells from bladder cancer. The receptors here all came from a human donor with urothelial carcinoma.

This clone appeared a few times. V is TRBV2 and J is TRBJ2-5, with 10 bases aligning to TRBD2. This CDR3 has 15 amino acids. CDR1 and CDR2 (germline): SNHLY, FYNNEI. V shed 8 bases, J shed 5 bases, and the junction held 11 bases outside the gene matches. The CDR3 loop is CASVDSGGAGETQYF. The CDR3 nucleotides are TGTGCCAGCGTAGACAGCGGGGGGGCTGGGGAGACCCAGTACTTC.

This sequence joins TRBV7-8 and TRBJ2-3; 9 bases align to TRBD1. The CDR3 extends over 13 amino acids. Germline lookup yields CDR1 SGHVS and CDR2 FQNEAQ. V was clipped by 4 bases and J by 9 bases; unmatched bases: 5. In nucleotides, the CDR3 is TGTGCCAGCAGCTCTGGGGACAGGGAAACGCAGTATTTT. Translating gives CASSSGDRETQYF.

In this sample, this clone is medium-sized. The chain couples TRBV6-5 to TRBJ1-3, with 9 bases that match TRBD1. The CDR3 has 14 amino acids. Germline CDR1 and CDR2: MNHEY and SVGAGI. V dropped 6 bases and J dropped 5; count of bases not matched to a gene: 5. CDR3 amino acids: CASSQGTGRNTIYF. For the CDR3, the DNA is TGTGCCAGCAGCCAAGGGACAGGGAGAAACACCATATATTTT.

This clone turned up a few times. The same CDR3 also results from other DNA sequences found in this sample. The chain links TRBV7-2 to TRBJ2-7; 8 bases line up with TRBD2. The V gene's germline CDR1 is SGHTA and CDR2 FQGNSA. V gave up 1 base and J gave up 6 bases; unmatched junction bases: 2. The CDR3 has 13 residues. The CDR3 DNA reads as TGTGCCAGCAGCTTAGGCGGGGGGTCCGAGCAGTACTTC. Translation: CASSLGGGSEQYF.

This clone is large by share. The chain has TRBV7-9 and TRBJ1-2, with no clear D. Germline V gives CDR1 SEHNR, CDR2 FQNEAQ (reference sequence). The CDR3 length is 16 residues. V dropped 4 bases and J dropped 5 bases, with 20 bases sitting between them. For the CDR3, the DNA is TGTGCCAGCAGCTCACGAAACCGGGAAGCAGTTTATGGCTACACCTTC. Encoded protein: CASSSRNREAVYGYTF.

On this clone itself: The junction shows a germline mismatch at one end, possibly a read error. The chain joins TRBV30 to TRBJ1-6; a weak D match, TRBD1 (5 bases). Germline V gives CDR1 GTSNPN, CDR2 SVGIG (reference sequence). The length of the CDR3 is 14 residues. CDR3 DNA: TGTGCCTGCAGTGAGGGACTTCATAATTCACCCCTCCACTTT. It encodes CACSEGLHNSPLHF.

CDR3 region: CASSRQGVSYEQYF. The CDR3 DNA sequence: TGTGCCAGCAGCAGACAGGGGGTCTCCTACGAGCAGTACTTC. The chain links TRBV16 to TRBJ2-7, with TRBD1 matching 9 bases. Per the germline V gene, CDR1 is KGHSY and CDR2 is FQNENV. The V and J ends lost 5 bases and 0 bases, in that order; junction bases with no gene match: 2. The CDR3 loop spans 14 amino acids.

This clone was counted only a few times. This chain connects TRBV7-6 to TRBJ2-3, with 10 bases that match TRBD2. The V and J ends lost 6 bases and 4 bases, in that order; junction bases with no gene match: 7. This CDR3 comprises 15 residues. Germline CDR1 SGHVS, CDR2 FNYEAQ. The CDR3 sequence: CASSFSGGSADTQYF. CDR3 nucleotide sequence: TGTGCCAGCAGTTTTAGCGGGGGGAGTGCAGATACGCAGTATTTT.

This clone was seen just once. The rearrangement links TRBV4-3 to TRBJ1-2; D is unclear. The ends were cut back, 0 bases at V and 6 bases at J, with 8 bases in the middle. CDR1 LGHNA and CDR2 YSLEER come from the germline V gene. The CDR3 length is 13 residues. The CDR3: CASSQDPGDGYTF. For the CDR3, the DNA is TGCGCCAGCAGCCAAGATCCCGGGGATGGCTACACCTTC.

The sample holds a few counts of this clone. The V and J genes are TRBV5-6 and TRBJ2-7, with D hard to call. The CDR3 covers 14 residues. From germline, CDR1 is SGHDT and CDR2 YYEEEE. With 3 bases removed from V and 2 bases from J, the gap between germline ends came to 12 bases. The CDR3 nucleotides read TGTGCCAGCAGCTCCGACTTTAAAACCTACGAGCAGTACTTC. Encoded protein: CASSSDFKTYEQYF.

V usage is TRBV5-4 and J usage is TRBJ2-3, with 15 bases matching TRBD2. CDR1 and CDR2 (germline): SGHNT, YYREEE (reference sequence). The CDR3 length is 16 residues. J gave up 5 bases and V 4 bases, and 5 bases lay outside the gene matches. The chain's CDR3 is CASSQGLAGGGDTQYF. The CDR3 DNA sequence: TGTGCCAGCAGCCAGGGACTAGCGGGGGGTGGAGATACGCAGTATTTT. Together with reference TRBV5-4 and TRBJ2-3, the CDR3 gives the full variable domain: ETGVTQSPTHLIKTRGQQVTLRCSSQSGHNTVSWYQQALGQGPQFIFQYYREEENGRGNFPPRFSGLQFPNYSSELNVNALELDDSALYLCASSQGLAGGGDTQYFGPGTRLTVL.

This clone was counted a few times. This chain joins TRBV4-1 and TRBJ1-1; 8 bases fit TRBD1. Germline assignment: CDR1 MGHRA and CDR2 YSYEKL. J lost 4 bases, V lost 3 bases, and 7 bases had no gene match. CDR3 length: 15 residues. The CDR3 sequence: CASSQPRGQGTEAFF. The CDR3 DNA follows: TGCGCCAGCAGCCAGCCCAGGGGGCAGGGCACTGAAGCTTTCTTT.

This clone has a handful of counts. This chain connects TRBV6-1 to TRBJ1-1; a weak D match, TRBD1 (5 bases). The CDR3 has 14 amino acids. Germline lookup yields CDR1 MNHNS and CDR2 SASEGT. With 6 bases removed from V and 1 base from J, the gap between germline ends came to 12 bases. This CDR3 is CASREGRTNTEAFF. The CDR3 DNA reads TGTGCCAGCAGAGAGGGACGGACGAACACTGAAGCTTTCTTT.

This clone was seen a handful of times. V gene TRBV5-6 combines with J gene TRBJ1-5, with 10 positions matching TRBD1. The junction had 5 bases not matched to a gene; V was cut back by 2 bases and J by 0 bases. The germline V gene encodes CDR1 SGHDT and CDR2 YYEEEE. The CDR3 has 17 amino acids. The CDR3 DNA is TGTGCCAGCAGCTTTAGACAGGGGGCCTTTAGCAATCAGCCCCAGCATTTT. Translation: CASSFRQGAFSNQPQHF.

The chain links TRBV6-5 to TRBJ1-6; the match to TRBD1 covers 7 bases. This CDR3 contains 15 residues. Germline values: CDR1 MNHEY, CDR2 SVGAGI. Trimming cost V 0 bases and J 10 bases; bases outside gene matches: 6. As DNA, the CDR3 is TGTGCCAGCAGTTACTCAGACAGGGACGGCTCACCCCTCCACTTT. This codes for CASSYSDRDGSPLHF.

This clone was found once. V is TRBV10-1 and J is TRBJ1-1, with D unclear. Between the trimmed V and J ends, which lost 6 bases and 1 base, there was a span of 9 bases. The length of the CDR3 is 13 residues. In germline, CDR1 is WNHNN, CDR2 SYGVQD (reference sequence). CDR3 in DNA: TGCGCCAGCAGCCCTCAATCGAACACTGAAGCTTTCTTT. Its protein product is CASSPQSNTEAFF.

This clone was picked up a small number of times. The chain recombines TRBV30 with TRBJ1-1; D call uncertain. The germline V and J ends were trimmed by 0 bases and 6 bases, with 5 bases remaining between them. CDR1 and CDR2 (germline): GTSNPN, SVGIG (reference sequence). The length of the CDR3 is 11 residues. The CDR3 sequence: CAWSVSAEAFF. Here the CDR3 DNA reads TGTGCCTGGAGTGTATCCGCTGAAGCTTTCTTT.

This clone was observed a few times. This rearrangement joins TRBV11-2 to TRBJ2-7; 8 nucleotides line up with TRBD2. Per the germline V gene, CDR1 is SGHAT and CDR2 is FQNNGV. This CDR3 contains 15 residues. The ends lost 0 bases at V and 0 bases at J; junction bases unmatched: 1. The CDR3 DNA is TGTGCCAGCAGCTTAGAGGGGACTAGCTCCTACGAGCAGTACTTC. Its translation: CASSLEGTSSYEQYF.

The CDR3 DNA reads TGTGCCAGCACCTCTAGCGGCCCAAGGGGTGAGCAGTTCTTC. It translates to CASTSSGPRGEQFF. V is TRBV2 and J is TRBJ2-1, with TRBD2 matching over 7 bases. CDR1 and CDR2 (germline): SNHLY, FYNNEI. V dropped 7 bases and J dropped 9; count of bases not matched to a gene: 12. CDR3 length equals 14 residues. Combining the CDR3 with reference TRBV2 and TRBJ2-1 gives the whole variable domain EPEVTQTPSHQVTQMGQEVILRCVPISNHLYFYWYRQILGQKVEFLVSFYNNEISEKSEIFDDQFSVERPDGSNFTLKIRSTKLEDSAMYFCASTSSGPRGEQFFGPGTRLTVL.

The chain has TRBV21-1 and TRBJ2-7; TRBD1 is the table's D call and was not checked against the DNA. TRBV21-1 is noted as a pseudogene. This CDR3 is built from 16 residues. CDR3 sequence reads: CASSRMRTQLNYEQYF. The DNA of the CDR3 is TGTGCCAGCAGCCGGATGCGGACACAACTTAACTACGAGCAGTACTTC.

This clone is medium-sized in the sample. Written as DNA, the CDR3 is TGTGCCAGCAGCTCCGGACTCAATCAGCCCCAGCATTTT. Protein sequence: CASSSGLNQPQHF. V usage is TRBV5-5 and J usage is TRBJ1-5; D unresolved. CDR3 size: 13 residues. V lost 3 bases, J lost 3 bases, and 7 bases lay in between. From germline, CDR1 is SGHKS and CDR2 YYEKEE (reference sequence).

This clone is labeled as large. This chain connects TRBV4-1 to TRBJ2-7; maybe TRBD1 (6 bases). Germline CDR1 reads MGHRA; CDR2 reads YSYEKL. CDR3 length: 14 residues. Trimming took 2 bases from V and 3 from J, leaving 11 bases between them. The CDR3 bases are TGCGCCAGCAGCCAATATCAGACAGGCTACGAGCAGTACTTC. Residues: CASSQYQTGYEQYF.

This clone has a handful of counts. The chain uses TRBV7-6 and TRBJ1-1; the D gene is possibly TRBD1 (5 bases). CDR1 is SGHVS and CDR2 is FNYEAQ in the germline V gene. Trimming cost V 3 bases and J 1 base, with 6 bases left between them. CDR3 size: 13 residues. CDR3 coding DNA: TGTGCCAGCAGCTTGGGGGAGAACACTGAAGCTTTCTTT. The encoded protein is CASSLGENTEAFF.

The V gene is TRBV11-2, the J gene TRBJ2-3; 8 nucleotides match TRBD2. The CDR3 is 17 residues long. With 5 bases clipped from V and 3 bases from J, the junction kept 13 bases outside the gene matches. CDR1 is SGHAT and CDR2 is FQNNGV in the germline V gene. The CDR3 reads CASSQESGAGGTDTQYF. The CDR3 bases are TGTGCCAGCAGCCAAGAGAGTGGGGCGGGGGGAACAGATACGCAGTATTTT.